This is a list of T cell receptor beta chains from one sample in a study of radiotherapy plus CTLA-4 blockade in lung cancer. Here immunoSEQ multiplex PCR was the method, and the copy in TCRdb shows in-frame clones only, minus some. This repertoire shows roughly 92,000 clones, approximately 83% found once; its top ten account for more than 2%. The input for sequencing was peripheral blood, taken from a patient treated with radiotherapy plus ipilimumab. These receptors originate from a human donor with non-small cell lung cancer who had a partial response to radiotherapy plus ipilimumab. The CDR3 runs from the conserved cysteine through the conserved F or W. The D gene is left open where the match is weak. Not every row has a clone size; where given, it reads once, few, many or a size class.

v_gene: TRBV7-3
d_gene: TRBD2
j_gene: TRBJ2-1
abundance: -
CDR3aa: CASSLKSGTYYNEQFF
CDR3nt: TGTGCCAGCAGCTTAAAAAGCGGGACTTACTACAATGAGCAGTTCTTC

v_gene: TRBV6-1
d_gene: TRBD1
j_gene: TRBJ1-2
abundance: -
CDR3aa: CASSDEGRTGGYGYTF
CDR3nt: TGTGCCAGCAGTGACGAGGGAAGGACAGGGGGCTATGGCTACACCTTC

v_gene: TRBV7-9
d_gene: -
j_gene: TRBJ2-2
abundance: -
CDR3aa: CASSFSDPRGLFF
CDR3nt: TGTGCCAGCAGCTTCTCGGACCCGCGGGGGCTGTTTTTT

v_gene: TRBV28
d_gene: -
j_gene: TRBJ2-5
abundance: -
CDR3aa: CASSWRQETQYF
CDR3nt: TGTGCCAGCAGTTGGAGGCAAGAGACCCAGTACTTC

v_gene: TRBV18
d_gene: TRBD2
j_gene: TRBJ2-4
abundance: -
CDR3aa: CASSPRQRENIQYF
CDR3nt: TGTGCCAGCTCACCCCGTCAGCGGGAGAACATTCAGTACTTC

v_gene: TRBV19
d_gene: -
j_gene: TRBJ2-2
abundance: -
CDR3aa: CASSDSNTGELFF
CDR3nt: TGTGCCAGTAGTGACAGCAACACCGGGGAGCTGTTTTTT

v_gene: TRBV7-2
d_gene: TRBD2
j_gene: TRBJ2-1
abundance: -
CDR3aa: CASSALAGGSYNEQFF
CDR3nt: TGTGCCAGCAGTGCCCTGGCGGGGGGCTCCTACAATGAGCAGTTCTTC

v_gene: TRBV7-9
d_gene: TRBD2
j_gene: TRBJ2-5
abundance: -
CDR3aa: CASSLALAGEETQYF
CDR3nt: TGTGCCAGCAGCTTAGCACTAGCGGGAGAAGAGACCCAGTACTTC

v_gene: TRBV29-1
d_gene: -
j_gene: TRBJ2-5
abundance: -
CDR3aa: CSVGGFGETQYF
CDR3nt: TGCAGCGTTGGAGGCTTCGGAGAGACCCAGTACTTC

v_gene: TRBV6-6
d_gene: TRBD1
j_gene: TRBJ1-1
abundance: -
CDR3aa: CASSYTGDTEAFF
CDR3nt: TGTGCCAGCAGTTACACAGGGGACACTGAAGCTTTCTTT

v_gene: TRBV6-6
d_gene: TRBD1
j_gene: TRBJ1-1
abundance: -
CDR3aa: CASSPTGPNRNTEAFF
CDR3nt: TGTGCCAGCAGTCCGACAGGGCCCAATAGAAACACTGAAGCTTTCTTT

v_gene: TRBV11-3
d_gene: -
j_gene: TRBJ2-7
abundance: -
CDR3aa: CASSPEQGSYEQYF
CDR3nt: TGTGCCAGCAGCCCGGAACAGGGTTCCTACGAGCAGTACTTC

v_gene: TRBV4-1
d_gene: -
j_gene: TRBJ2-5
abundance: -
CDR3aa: CASSQASGGSQETQYF
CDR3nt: TGCGCCAGCAGCCAAGCTTCTGGGGGCAGCCAAGAGACCCAGTACTTC

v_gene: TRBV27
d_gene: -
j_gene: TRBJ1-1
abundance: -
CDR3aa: CASSFRQAGYSEAFF
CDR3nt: TGTGCCAGCAGTTTTAGACAAGCAGGGTATTCTGAAGCTTTCTTT

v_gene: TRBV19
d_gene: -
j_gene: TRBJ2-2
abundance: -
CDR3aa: CASSSNTGINTGELFF
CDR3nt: TGTGCCAGTAGTAGCAACACAGGGATAAACACCGGGGAGCTGTTTTTT

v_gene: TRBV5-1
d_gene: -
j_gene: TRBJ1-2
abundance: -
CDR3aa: CASSSGTQANYGYTF
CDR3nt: TGCGCCAGCAGCTCCGGGACTCAAGCTAACTATGGCTACACCTTC

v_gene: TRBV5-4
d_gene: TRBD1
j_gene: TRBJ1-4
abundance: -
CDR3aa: CASSERQGAINEKLFF
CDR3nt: TGTGCCAGCAGCGAAAGACAGGGGGCCATTAATGAAAAACTGTTTTTT

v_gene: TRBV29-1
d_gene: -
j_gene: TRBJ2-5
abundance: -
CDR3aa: CSVVGSLNQETQYF
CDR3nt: TGCAGCGTTGTCGGTAGTTTAAACCAAGAGACCCAGTACTTC

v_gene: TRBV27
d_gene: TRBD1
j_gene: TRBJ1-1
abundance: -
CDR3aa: CASSTRTGGRNTEAFF
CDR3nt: TGTGCCAGCAGCACTAGGACAGGCGGCCGGAACACTGAAGCTTTCTTT

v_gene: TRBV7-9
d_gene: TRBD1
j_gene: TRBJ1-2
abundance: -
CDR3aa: CASSLVSGQGNGYTF
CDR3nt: TGTGCCAGCAGCTTAGTTTCGGGACAGGGTAACGGCTACACCTTC

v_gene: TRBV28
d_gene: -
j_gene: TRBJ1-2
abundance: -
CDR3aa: CASSLPAGDGYTF
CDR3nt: TGTGCCAGCAGCCTTCCGGCAGGGGATGGCTACACCTTC

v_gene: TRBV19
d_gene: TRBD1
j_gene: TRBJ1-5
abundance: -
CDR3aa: CASSMRGTGGQPQHF
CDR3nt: TGTGCCAGTAGTATGAGAGGGACAGGGGGTCAGCCCCAGCATTTT

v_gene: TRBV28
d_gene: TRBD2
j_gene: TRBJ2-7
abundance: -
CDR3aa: CASSFQSSGGLYEQYF
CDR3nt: TGTGCCAGCAGTTTTCAATCTAGCGGGGGACTCTACGAGCAGTACTTC

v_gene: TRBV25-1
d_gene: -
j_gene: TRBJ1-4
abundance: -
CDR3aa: CASSEVQTNEKLFF
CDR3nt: TGTGCCAGCAGTGAAGTGCAGACAAATGAAAAACTGTTTTTT

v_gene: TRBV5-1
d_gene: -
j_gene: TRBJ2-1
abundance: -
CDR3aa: CASSPGGLHNEQFF
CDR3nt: TGCGCCAGCAGCCCCGGAGGTTTGCACAATGAGCAGTTCTTC

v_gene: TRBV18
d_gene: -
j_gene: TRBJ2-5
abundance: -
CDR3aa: CASSSRAGETQYF
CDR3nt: TGTGCCAGCTCATCCCGTGCCGGGGAGACCCAGTACTTC

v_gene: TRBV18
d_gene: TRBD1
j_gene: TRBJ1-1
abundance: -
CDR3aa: CASSLTIGTATFF
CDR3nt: TGTGCCAGCTCACTTACCATTGGGACAGCAACTTTCTTT

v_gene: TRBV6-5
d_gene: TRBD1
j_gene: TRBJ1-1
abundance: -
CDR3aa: CASSYSGQGNTEAFF
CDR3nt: TGTGCCAGCAGTTACTCGGGACAGGGGAACACTGAAGCTTTCTTT

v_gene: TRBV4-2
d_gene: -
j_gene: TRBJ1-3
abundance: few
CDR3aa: CASSQGENTIYF
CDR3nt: TGTGCCAGCAGCCAAGGAGAAAACACCATATATTTT

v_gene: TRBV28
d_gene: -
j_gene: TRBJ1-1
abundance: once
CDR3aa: CASSLTGEAFF
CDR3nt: TGTGCCAGCAGTTTAACGGGTGAAGCTTTCTTT

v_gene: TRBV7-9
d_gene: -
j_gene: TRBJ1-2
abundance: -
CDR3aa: CASSPDSFGLSYGYTF
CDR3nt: TGTGCCAGCAGCCCGGACAGCTTTGGGTTAAGCTATGGCTACACCTTC

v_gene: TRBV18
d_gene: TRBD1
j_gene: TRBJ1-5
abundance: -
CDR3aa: CASSRTTGPNSNQPQHF
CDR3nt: TGTGCCAGCTCCCGTACGACAGGGCCTAATAGCAATCAGCCCCAGCATTTT

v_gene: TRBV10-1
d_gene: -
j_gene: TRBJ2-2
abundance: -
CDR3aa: CASGNPGVNTGELFF
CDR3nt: TGCGCCAGCGGGAATCCCGGGGTAAACACCGGGGAGCTGTTTTTT

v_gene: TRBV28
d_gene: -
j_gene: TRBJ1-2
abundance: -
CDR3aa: CASSGTQGYGYTF
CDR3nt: TGTGCCAGCAGTGGCACTCAGGGCTATGGCTACACCTTC

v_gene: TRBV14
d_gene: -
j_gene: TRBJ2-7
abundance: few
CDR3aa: CASSQVGGGEQYF
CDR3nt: TGTGCCAGCAGCCAAGTGGGGGGTGGCGAGCAGTACTTC

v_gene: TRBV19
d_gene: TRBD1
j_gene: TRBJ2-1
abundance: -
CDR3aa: CASTLRDSSDNEQFF
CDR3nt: TGTGCCAGTACCCTCCGGGACAGTTCCGACAATGAGCAGTTCTTC

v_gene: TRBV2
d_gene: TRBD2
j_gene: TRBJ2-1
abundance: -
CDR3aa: CASKETSDHEQFF
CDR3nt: TGTGCCAGCAAGGAGACTAGCGATCATGAGCAGTTCTTC

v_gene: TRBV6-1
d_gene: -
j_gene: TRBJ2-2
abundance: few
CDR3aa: CASRTPFGTGELFF
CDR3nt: TGTGCCAGCAGAACTCCGTTCGGCACCGGGGAGCTGTTTTTT

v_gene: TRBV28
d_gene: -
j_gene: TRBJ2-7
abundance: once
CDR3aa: CASTSARGPYEQYF
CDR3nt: TGTGCCAGCACCTCCGCGCGGGGGCCCTACGAGCAGTACTTC

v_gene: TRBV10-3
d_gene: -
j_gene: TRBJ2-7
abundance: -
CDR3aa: CAISQGTSSYEQYF
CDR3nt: TGTGCCATCAGCCAGGGGACAAGCTCCTACGAGCAGTACTTC